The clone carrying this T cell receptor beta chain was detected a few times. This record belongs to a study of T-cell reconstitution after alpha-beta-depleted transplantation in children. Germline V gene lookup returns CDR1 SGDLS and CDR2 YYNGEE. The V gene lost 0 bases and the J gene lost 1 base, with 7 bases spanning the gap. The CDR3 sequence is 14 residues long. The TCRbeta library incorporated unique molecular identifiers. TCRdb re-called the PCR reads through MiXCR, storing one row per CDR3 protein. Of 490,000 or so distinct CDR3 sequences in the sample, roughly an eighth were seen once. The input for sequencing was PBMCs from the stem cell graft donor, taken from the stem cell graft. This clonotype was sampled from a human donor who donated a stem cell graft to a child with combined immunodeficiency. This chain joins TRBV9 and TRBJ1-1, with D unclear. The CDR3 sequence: CASSVDRRNTEAFF. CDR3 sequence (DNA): TGTGCCAGCAGCGTAGACCGCAGGAACACTGAAGCTTTCTTT.